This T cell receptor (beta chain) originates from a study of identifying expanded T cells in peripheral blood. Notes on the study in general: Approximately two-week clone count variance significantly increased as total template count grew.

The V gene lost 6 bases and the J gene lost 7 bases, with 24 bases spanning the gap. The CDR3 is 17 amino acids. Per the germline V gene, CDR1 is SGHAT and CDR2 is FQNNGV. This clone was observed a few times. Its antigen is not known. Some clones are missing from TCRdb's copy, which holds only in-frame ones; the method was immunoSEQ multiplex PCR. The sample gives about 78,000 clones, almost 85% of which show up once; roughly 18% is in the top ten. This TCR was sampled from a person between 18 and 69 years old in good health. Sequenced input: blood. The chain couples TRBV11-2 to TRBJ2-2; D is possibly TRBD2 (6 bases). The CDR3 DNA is TGTGCCAGCAGGGACTACCTTGGGGCCGTAGAAATCGGGGAGCTGTTTTTT. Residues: CASRDYLGAVEIGELFF.